The entry below describes one T cell receptor beta chain. Antigen unknown. This specimen belongs to a study of T cells in Graves' hyperthyroidism and ophthalmopathy. General study results and limits: The model predicted ophthalmopathy a median around six months before onset. Blood also carried most thyroid clonotypes expanded above 0.001.

TCR beta CDR3 sequences were amplified from RNA transcripts. A set of HTBI primers served as the primers for a first-round RT-PCR of the TCR CDR3. TCRdb re-derived calls from the multiplex PCR reads in MiXCR, one entry per CDR3 protein. The sample consists of 600,000 to 650,000 distinct CDR3 sequences, roughly 20% of them appearing once. The length of the CDR3 is 15 residues. Trimming left V 4 bases short and J 3 bases short, with 13 bases between. CDR1 is SGHDN, CDR2 FVKESK, per germline. The diagnostic basis comprised clinical symptoms, serum thyroxine and TRAb, thyroid ultrasound and orbital computed tomography. The PBMCs were taken from under 12 ml of fresh peripheral blood.

The chain couples TRBV14 to TRBJ2-4, with D possibly being TRBD2 (6 bases). The clonotype originates from a young man with Graves' ophthalmopathy. The material sequenced was blood. The CDR3 DNA reads TGTGCCAGCAGCCCGGGACTGTATTTCAAAAACATTCAGTACTTC. This translates into CASSPGLYFKNIQYF.